These 8 T cell receptor beta chains share one sample of origin, sequenced in a study of T-cell memory formation after mild COVID-19. From the 5' RACE reads, TCRdb called clonotypes with MiXCR, one entry per CDR3 protein. The table shows under 300,000 distinct CDR3 sequences, with roughly 8.2% occurring only once. The sequenced material came from PBMCs or a T cell subset sorted from them (not recorded which). The receptors were gathered from a man aged 18 to 30 who had mild COVID-19 (a few samples of this study predate the infection). Cell type and time point are not known.

In this sample, this clonotype turned up a few times. Its ends do not fully match the called genes, so a read error is possible. The CDR3, as DNA: TGTGCCAGCACCGGGACTAGCTCCTACAATGAGCGGTTCTTC. It translates to CASTGTSSYNERFF. The gene calls are TRBV12-3 or TRBV12-4 and TRBJ2-1, with 9 bases that match TRBD2. The length of the CDR3 is 14 residues.

The chain carries TRBV28 and TRBJ1-1, with a weak D call TRBD1 (5 bases). The CDR3 has 14 amino acids. Germline lookup yields CDR1 MDHEN and CDR2 SYDVKM. The V gene lost 10 bases and the J gene lost 0 bases, with 15 bases spanning the gap. This CDR3 reads CAIKAGPMNTEAFF. The CDR3, as DNA: TGTGCCATCAAAGCGGGGCCCATGAACACTGAAGCTTTCTTT.

The chain joins TRBV19 to TRBJ2-1, with D unclear. The V gene's germline CDR1 is LNHDA and CDR2 SQIVND (reference sequence). CDR3 size: 15 residues. Trimming shortened V by 3 bases and J by 2 bases, and 11 bases separated the two germline ends. This chain's CDR3 is CASSMVSQTYNEQFF. The CDR3 DNA reads as TGTGCCAGTAGTATGGTGAGCCAAACCTACAATGAGCAGTTCTTC.

The chain combines TRBV5-1 with TRBJ2-1; 7 nucleotides match TRBD1. V lost 4 bases, J lost 1 base, and 14 bases stayed unmatched. Germline lookup yields CDR1 SGHRS and CDR2 YFSETQ. The CDR3 has 18 residues. The CDR3 bases are TGCGCCAGCAGCCCCCTTTCTTCCAGGACAGGATCCTACAATGAGCAGTTCTTC. This sequence encodes CASSPLSSRTGSYNEQFF. The full variable domain, with the rest looked up from reference TRBV5-1 and TRBJ2-1, is KAGVTQTPRYLIKTRGQQVTLSCSPISGHRSVSWYQQTPGQGLQFLFEYFSETQRNKGNFPGRFSGRQFSNSRSEMNVSTLELGDSALYLCASSPLSSRTGSYNEQFFGPGTRLTVL.

There are a few counts of this clonotype. The V call is TRBV4-3, the J call TRBJ2-2; TRBD2 matches at 12 bases. Germline values: CDR1 LGHNA, CDR2 YSLEER. V dropped 1 base and J dropped 7; count of bases not matched to a gene: 7. The length of the CDR3 is 17 residues. The CDR3: CASSQVASGGAVGELFF. Here the CDR3 DNA reads TGCGCCAGCAGCCAAGTGGCTAGCGGGGGGGCAGTCGGGGAGCTGTTTTTT.

The rearrangement joins TRBV6-2 or TRBV6-3 to TRBJ2-7; 11 nucleotides match TRBD2. The CDR3 extends over 15 amino acids. Germline loops: CDR1 MNHEY, CDR2 SVGEGT. Trimming removed 7 bases from V and 3 bases from J; junction bases left unmatched: 8. The chain's CDR3 is CASTASGGRGYEQYF. CDR3 DNA: TGTGCCAGCACCGCTAGCGGGGGGCGAGGCTACGAGCAGTACTTC.

The chain uses TRBV6-5 and TRBJ1-6; no definite D call. Germline CDR1 and CDR2: MNHEY and SVGAGI. The CDR3 length is 14 residues. Deletions cut 0 bases from V and 10 bases from J, with 10 bases between. The CDR3 sequence: CASSYSRFSSPLHF. CDR3 nucleotide sequence: TGTGCCAGCAGTTACTCCCGTTTTTCCTCACCCCTCCACTTT.

The gene calls are TRBV4-3 and TRBJ2-5; TRBD1 matches at 8 bases. Germline V gives CDR1 LGHNA, CDR2 YSLEER. Germline trimming cut 2 bases from V and 5 bases from J; bases unmatched to any gene: 7. The CDR3 is 15 residues long. The CDR3, as DNA: TGCGCCAGCAGCCAAAAGGACAGGGCGTCGGAGACCCAGTACTTC. This sequence encodes CASSQKDRASETQYF.